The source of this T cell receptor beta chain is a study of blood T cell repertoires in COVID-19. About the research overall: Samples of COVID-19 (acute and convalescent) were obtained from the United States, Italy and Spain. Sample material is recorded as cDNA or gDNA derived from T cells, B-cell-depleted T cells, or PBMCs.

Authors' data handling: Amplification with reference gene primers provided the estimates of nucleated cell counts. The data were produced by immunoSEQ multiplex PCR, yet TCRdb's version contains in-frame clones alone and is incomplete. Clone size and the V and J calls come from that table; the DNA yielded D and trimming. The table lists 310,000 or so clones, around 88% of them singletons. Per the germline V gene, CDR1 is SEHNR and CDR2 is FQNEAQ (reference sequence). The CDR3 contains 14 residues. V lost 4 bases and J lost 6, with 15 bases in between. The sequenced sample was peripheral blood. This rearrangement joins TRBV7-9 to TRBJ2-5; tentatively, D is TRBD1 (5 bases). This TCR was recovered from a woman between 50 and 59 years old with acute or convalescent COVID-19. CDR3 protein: CASSSGQDKQTQYF. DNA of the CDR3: TGTGCCAGCAGCTCTGGCCAGGACAAACAGACCCAGTACTTC.